This T cell receptor (beta chain) was observed in a study of long-term antiretroviral therapy in people with HIV. About this clone itself: Its antigen remains unknown.

The CDR3 runs 14 residues. CDR1 SQVTM and CDR2 ANQGSEA come from the germline V gene. V lost 3 bases to trimming and J lost 0 bases, with 12 bases between them. Each HIV-infected participant was given treatment in the United States. Researchers ran immunoSEQ v3.0 at survey level. Per-sample targets for sequencing were about 35,000-55,000 T-cell genomes. Here immunoSEQ multiplex PCR was the method, and the copy in TCRdb shows in-frame clones only, minus some. Here the sample spans some 25,000 clones, around 85% being singletons. Whole-study results and caveats: Among HIV repertoires, CDR3 length ranges were narrower than those of controls. On ART adherence, viral resistance or therapy changes, no data were available.

The chain employs TRBV29-1 and TRBJ2-7; perhaps TRBD2 as D (5 bases). This receptor was obtained from a young man with HIV. The sample consisted of unsorted PBMCs, taken 0.7 years before starting antiretroviral therapy. The CDR3 region has the DNA TGCAGCGTTGAGCCCAGCGGAGGCTCCTACGAGCAGTACTTC. Translated: CSVEPSGGSYEQYF.